The rows below give T cell receptor beta chains drawn from one sample of a study of T cell responses to AZD1222 COVID-19 vaccine. Using immunoSEQ multiplex PCR, the repertoire was profiled, and TCRdb retains in-frame clones only, with some absent. The top ten clones hold around 3% of a sample with 150,000 to 180,000 clones, 88% of them seen once. The sample was peripheral blood, taken on day 0 of AZD1222 vaccination. The receptors were gathered from an adult in good health. Each CDR3 is given with its conserved first and last residue. The D gene is left open where the match is weak. Clone size is stated in some rows and not others, as once, few, many or a class when expanded.

clone_size	d_call	v_call	j_call	cdr3_aa	cdr3_nt
once	NA	TRBV6-5	TRBJ1-2	CASRPGPLNYGYTF	TGTGCCAGCAGGCCGGGTCCCCTTAACTATGGCTACACCTTC
NA	TRBD1	TRBV19	TRBJ2-7	CASSTGQGSYEQYF	TGTGCCAGTAGTACCGGACAGGGCTCCTACGAGCAGTACTTC
few	TRBD1	TRBV5-1	TRBJ1-2	CASSQQQGYNGYTF	TGCGCCAGCAGCCAACAACAGGGGTATAATGGCTACACCTTC
NA	NA	TRBV6-2/TRBV6-3	TRBJ1-2	CASSDLGRYYGYTF	TGTGCCAGCAGTGACCTCGGACGCTACTATGGCTACACCTTC
NA	TRBD2	TRBV3-1/TRBV3-2	TRBJ2-3	CASSQVLAGTDTQYF	TGTGCCAGCAGCCAAGTTCTAGCGGGAACAGATACGCAGTATTTT
NA	TRBD1	TRBV6-2/TRBV6-3	TRBJ1-2	CASSHRGAVVYGYTF	TGTGCCAGCAGTCACAGGGGCGCAGTGGTCTATGGCTACACCTTC
NA	NA	TRBV5-1	TRBJ1-2	CASSPGSTGNYGYTF	TGCGCCAGCAGCCCCGGATCGACGGGGAACTATGGCTACACCTTC
once	NA	TRBV13	TRBJ2-2	CASSLGRPNTGELFF	TGTGCCAGCAGCTTAGGCAGGCCGAACACCGGGGAGCTGTTTTTT
NA	TRBD2	TRBV2	TRBJ2-1	CASSDRRGGYNEQFF	TGTGCCAGCAGTGACAGGCGGGGGGGCTACAATGAGCAGTTCTTC
NA	NA	TRBV7-2	TRBJ2-7	CASSLVTVSHEQYF	TGTGCCAGCAGCTTAGTAACAGTCTCTCACGAGCAGTACTTC
few	TRBD1	TRBV6-5	TRBJ1-1	CASTGGRTEAFF	TGTGCCAGCACAGGGGGCAGGACTGAAGCTTTCTTT
once	NA	TRBV5-4	TRBJ1-2	CASSPTEALRGYTF	TGTGCCAGCAGCCCGACAGAGGCTCTACGGGGCTACACCTTC